Listed below are T cell receptor beta chains from one sample, sequenced in a study of blood T cell repertoires in COVID-19. The table came from immunoSEQ multiplex PCR; TCRdb's copy has only in-frame clones and leaves some out. This sample yields approximately 84,000 clones, of which approximately 83% are seen a single time; 25% to 30% belongs to the top ten. Sequencing was carried out using peripheral blood. The receptors here all came from a woman aged 80 or older with acute or convalescent COVID-19. Each CDR3 is given with its conserved first and last residue. The D gene is left open where the match is weak. The size field is filled for only some rows; it gives once, few, many or a size class.

V gene: TRBV6-5
J gene: TRBJ2-5
clone size: once
D gene: -
CDR3 DNA: TGTGCCAGCAGAGGGTCGGGGGAGACCCAGTACTTC
CDR3 protein: CASRGSGETQYF

V gene: TRBV6-5
J gene: TRBJ1-2
clone size: -
D gene: -
CDR3 DNA: TGTGGCGGGAGGGATATCTATGGCTACACCTTC
CDR3 protein: CGGRDIYGYTF

V gene: TRBV18
J gene: TRBJ2-7
clone size: -
D gene: TRBD1
CDR3 DNA: TGTGCCAGCTCACGAGGACAGGAGACCTACGAGCAGTACTTC
CDR3 protein: CASSRGQETYEQYF

V gene: TRBV5-1
J gene: TRBJ2-5
clone size: once
D gene: TRBD1
CDR3 DNA: TGCGCCAGCAGACTACAGGGGTATTCCCGAGAGACCCAGTACTTC
CDR3 protein: CASRLQGYSRETQYF

V gene: TRBV24-1
J gene: TRBJ2-5
clone size: -
D gene: -
CDR3 DNA: TGTGCCACCAGTGATTTGATGCAGGGGGAGACCCAGTACTTC
CDR3 protein: CATSDLMQGETQYF

V gene: TRBV18
J gene: TRBJ1-1
clone size: -
D gene: TRBD1
CDR3 DNA: TGTGCCAGCTCACCCATCACAGGGGACACTGAAGCTTTCTTT
CDR3 protein: CASSPITGDTEAFF

V gene: TRBV9
J gene: TRBJ1-2
clone size: -
D gene: TRBD1
CDR3 DNA: TGTGCCAGCAGCGTGTTAGGGACAGGGGACTATGGCTACACCTTC
CDR3 protein: CASSVLGTGDYGYTF

V gene: TRBV7-9
J gene: TRBJ2-3
clone size: -
D gene: -
CDR3 DNA: TGTGCCAGCAGCCAAAGCAACAGGGTTAGGGATACGCAGTATTTT
CDR3 protein: CASSQSNRVRDTQYF

V gene: TRBV14
J gene: TRBJ1-1
clone size: -
D gene: -
CDR3 DNA: TGTGCCAGCAGCCAGCCGACAGCCACTGAAGCTTTCTTT
CDR3 protein: CASSQPTATEAFF

V gene: TRBV27
J gene: TRBJ2-7
clone size: -
D gene: -
CDR3 DNA: TGTGCCAGCAGTTCGACAGATTACGAGCAGTACTTC
CDR3 protein: CASSSTDYEQYF

V gene: TRBV19
J gene: TRBJ2-7
clone size: -
D gene: TRBD1
CDR3 DNA: TGTGCCAGTCGGCGACAGGGGAAGTACGAGCAGTACTTC
CDR3 protein: CASRRQGKYEQYF

V gene: TRBV19
J gene: TRBJ2-2
clone size: -
D gene: TRBD1
CDR3 DNA: TGTGCCAGTAGTAGACAGGGTGCAAGCACCGGGGAGCTGTTTTTT
CDR3 protein: CASSRQGASTGELFF

V gene: TRBV3-1/TRBV3-2
J gene: TRBJ2-1
clone size: -
D gene: -
CDR3 DNA: TGTGCCAGCAGCCAAGGTTCCGGGAGAGCGTCGTTCTTC
CDR3 protein: CASSQGSGRASFF

V gene: TRBV7-2
J gene: TRBJ2-5
clone size: -
D gene: TRBD1
CDR3 DNA: TGTGCCAGCAGCCGAACAGGGGACGAGACCCAGTACTTC
CDR3 protein: CASSRTGDETQYF

V gene: TRBV6-5
J gene: TRBJ2-5
clone size: -
D gene: -
CDR3 DNA: TGTGCCAGTAGTACAGGACGCTTCCAAGAGACCCAGTACTTC
CDR3 protein: CASSTGRFQETQYF

V gene: TRBV15
J gene: TRBJ2-5
clone size: few
D gene: TRBD2
CDR3 DNA: TGTGCCACCAGCAGAGACCTAGCGGGCAGAGGCGAGACCCAGTACTTC
CDR3 protein: CATSRDLAGRGETQYF

V gene: TRBV5-4
J gene: TRBJ1-2
clone size: -
D gene: -
CDR3 DNA: TGTGCCAGCAGCTTGGTAGGGGCGCTCTATGGCTACACCTTC
CDR3 protein: CASSLVGALYGYTF

V gene: TRBV7-6
J gene: TRBJ2-1
clone size: once
D gene: -
CDR3 DNA: TGTGCCAGCAGCTTAGAGGAGGGGGCTGGGAATGAGCAGTTCTTC
CDR3 protein: CASSLEEGAGNEQFF

V gene: TRBV24-1
J gene: TRBJ2-5
clone size: once
D gene: -
CDR3 DNA: TGTGCCACCAGTGATCCCTCTGGGGGCGGAGAGACCCAGTACTTC
CDR3 protein: CATSDPSGGGETQYF

V gene: TRBV2
J gene: TRBJ1-1
clone size: -
D gene: -
CDR3 DNA: TGTGCCAGCAGTGAAGGGCAGGGGCGGAACACTGAAGCTTTCTTT
CDR3 protein: CASSEGQGRNTEAFF

V gene: TRBV27
J gene: TRBJ2-1
clone size: -
D gene: TRBD2
CDR3 DNA: TGTGCCAGCAGTTTAAATAGCGGGAGAGGTAATGAGCAGTTCTTC
CDR3 protein: CASSLNSGRGNEQFF

V gene: TRBV11-2
J gene: TRBJ2-7
clone size: -
D gene: TRBD2
CDR3 DNA: TGTGCCAGCAGCTTAGGGGACTATGGAGGCTACGAGCAGTACTTC
CDR3 protein: CASSLGDYGGYEQYF

V gene: TRBV7-8
J gene: TRBJ2-7
clone size: -
D gene: TRBD2
CDR3 DNA: TGTGCCAGCAGCTCGGGACTAGCGGGACCACAGCACGAGCAGTACTTC
CDR3 protein: CASSSGLAGPQHEQYF

V gene: TRBV30
J gene: TRBJ2-5
clone size: -
D gene: -
CDR3 DNA: TGTGCCTGCTCACAGTACCAAGAGACCCAGTACTTC
CDR3 protein: CACSQYQETQYF

V gene: TRBV7-9
J gene: TRBJ1-2
clone size: -
D gene: -
CDR3 DNA: TGTGCCAGCAGTCAGGAGACAGGTGCCTCTGGCTACACCTTC
CDR3 protein: CASSQETGASGYTF

V gene: TRBV11-2
J gene: TRBJ2-7
clone size: -
D gene: -
CDR3 DNA: TGTGCCAGTCGTCGAGCCTACGAGCAGTACTTC
CDR3 protein: CASRRAYEQYF

V gene: TRBV10-1
J gene: TRBJ1-2
clone size: -
D gene: -
CDR3 DNA: TGCGCCAGCAGTGCTTACGGACTAACAGGCTACACCTTC
CDR3 protein: CASSAYGLTGYTF

V gene: TRBV7-9
J gene: TRBJ2-7
clone size: -
D gene: -
CDR3 DNA: TGTGCCAGCAGCTTAGGCCAGGGTTTCGACGAGCAGTACTTC
CDR3 protein: CASSLGQGFDEQYF